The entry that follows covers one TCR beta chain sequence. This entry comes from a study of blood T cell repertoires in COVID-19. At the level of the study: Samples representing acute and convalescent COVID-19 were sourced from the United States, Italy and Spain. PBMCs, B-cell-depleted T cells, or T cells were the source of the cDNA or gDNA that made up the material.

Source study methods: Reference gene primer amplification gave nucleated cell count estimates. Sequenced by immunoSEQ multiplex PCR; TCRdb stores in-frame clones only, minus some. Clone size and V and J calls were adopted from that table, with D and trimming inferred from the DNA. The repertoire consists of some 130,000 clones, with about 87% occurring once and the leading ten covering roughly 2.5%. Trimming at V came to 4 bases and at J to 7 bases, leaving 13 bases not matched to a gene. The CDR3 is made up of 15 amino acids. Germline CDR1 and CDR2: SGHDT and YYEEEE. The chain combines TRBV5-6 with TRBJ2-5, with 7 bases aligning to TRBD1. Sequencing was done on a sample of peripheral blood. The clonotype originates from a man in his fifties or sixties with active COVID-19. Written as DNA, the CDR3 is TGTGCCAGCAGCCCCGACAGGGCCCGTACCGGGACCCAGTACTTC. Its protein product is CASSPDRARTGTQYF.